This T cell receptor (beta chain) was identified in a study of T cell responses to AZD1222 COVID-19 vaccine. Study background: Second-dose intervals near 4 or 12 weeks were combined.

Some clones are missing from TCRdb's copy, which holds only in-frame ones; the method was immunoSEQ multiplex PCR. This table has 65,000 to 100,000 clones, 70% to 90% appearing once. The CDR3 has 19 amino acids. Trimming removed 4 bases from V and 0 bases from J; junction bases left unmatched: 13. Germline V CDR1 and CDR2: SGHRS, YFSETQ. This clone appeared once. The antigen remains undetermined. Whole-study findings and limits: Clonal diversity may have been underestimated in mostly white British donors. Spike regions recognized by vaccine-associated CD4 TCRs spanned the protein, led by 160-218 and 743-854. Repertoire collection took place solely once the T cell response had peaked.

Sequencing used peripheral blood, obtained on day 0 of AZD1222 vaccination. The chain employs TRBV5-1 and TRBJ1-3; 10 bases match TRBD1. This TCR came from an adult in good health. The CDR3 reads CASSQESGTGVFSGNTIYF. The CDR3 coding sequence is TGCGCCAGCAGCCAGGAATCCGGGACAGGGGTGTTCTCTGGAAACACCATATATTTT.